These T cell receptor beta chains were read from a single sample in a study of cytomegalovirus exposure and HLA in healthy donors. The protocol was immunoSEQ multiplex PCR, while the TCRdb copy is restricted to in-frame clones and leaves out a portion. This sample has 160,000 or so clones, with 83% found just once. The sequenced material came from PBMCs. Receptor source: a man aged 50-60 years in good health and CMV-seropositive. The CDR3 runs from the conserved cysteine through the conserved F or W. The order of the fields is V gene, clone size, D gene, CDR3 length, J gene, CDR3 protein. A D gene is named only where the DNA matches it firmly. Clone sizes are given selectively: once, few, many, or a class where the clone is expanded.

TRBV5-1	NA	TRBD1	15	TRBJ2-3	CASSPEGQVTDTQYF
TRBV6-5	few	NA	13	TRBJ2-7	CASSYSEGYEQYF
TRBV7-8	NA	NA	13	TRBJ2-1	CASSSIVGNEQFF
TRBV30	NA	TRBD1	15	TRBJ2-3	CAWSGGQVITDTQYF
TRBV9	NA	NA	12	TRBJ2-2	CASSVSAGELFF
TRBV28	NA	TRBD1	15	TRBJ1-2	CASSLRQGVYYGYTF
TRBV9	NA	NA	13	TRBJ2-5	CASSVPFGETQYF
TRBV7-9	few	NA	13	TRBJ1-1	CASSYPDSTEAFF
TRBV27	NA	NA	12	TRBJ2-7	CASGRVEYEQYF
TRBV18	NA	TRBD2	16	TRBJ2-1	CASSLRTSGGYNEQFF
TRBV5-6	NA	TRBD1	15	TRBJ2-7	CASSTLGQGPYEQYF
TRBV5-1	NA	TRBD2	13	TRBJ2-7	CASSLGGGYEQYF
TRBV9	NA	TRBD2	15	TRBJ2-2	CASSALTSGVGELFF
TRBV5-1	NA	TRBD1	15	TRBJ1-6	CASSLAQGRNSPLHF
TRBV18	NA	TRBD1	15	TRBJ1-4	CASSSQQGAGEKLFF
TRBV5-8	NA	TRBD1	14	TRBJ2-7	CASTTGTDGYEQYF
TRBV7-2	NA	TRBD1	15	NA	CASSPKGQGSYEQYF
TRBV19	NA	TRBD2	15	TRBJ2-1	CASSSSGSFWNEQFF
TRBV4-1	few	TRBD2	16	TRBJ2-2	CASSQDVSGRAEELFF
TRBV2	NA	NA	12	TRBJ1-3	CASSDPGDTIYF
TRBV2	NA	TRBD2	14	TRBJ2-7	CASSPSGRVYEQYF
TRBV10-2	once	NA	16	TRBJ2-7	CASSERRGAGVYEQYF
TRBV5-1	NA	TRBD2	16	TRBJ2-3	CASSSALSGSRDTQYF
TRBV7-2	NA	NA	15	TRBJ2-7	CASSLDSGGLYEQYF